These 12 T cell receptor beta chains originate from one sample sequenced in a study of STAT5B mutations in CD4+ large granular lymphocyte leukemia. The repertoire was sequenced with immunoSEQ multiplex PCR; TCRdb's copy has only in-frame clones and lacks some. There are around 31,000 clones in the sample; roughly 70% occur only once, and roughly 1% lies in the top ten. Sequencing input: CD4+ T cells from blood buffy coats. Receptors originate from a human donor in good health.

J is TRBJ1-1 and V is TRBV6-1; TRBD1 matches at 9 bases. With V trimmed by 4 bases and J by 5 bases, 8 bases remained unmatched. CDR3 length equals 15 residues. Germline loops: CDR1 MNHNS, CDR2 SASEGT. CDR3 sequence (DNA): TGTGCCAGCAGTGTCCGGGACAGGGTAGATACTGAAGCTTTCTTT. Amino acid sequence: CASSVRDRVDTEAFF.

This clone occurred a few times. V and J are TRBV11-3 and TRBJ2-3; 11 positions match TRBD2. Germline CDR1 is SGHNT and CDR2 is YENEEA. V trimming: 5 bases; J trimming: 2 bases; junction bases outside the gene matches: 12. The CDR3 totals 18 residues. The CDR3 DNA follows: TGTGCCAGCAGCCACACCCAGGGACTAGCGGTTTTCACAGATACGCAGTATTTT. Translating it yields CASSHTQGLAVFTDTQYF.

The chain links TRBV5-1 to TRBJ2-2; D is ambiguous. Looked up from germline, CDR1 is SGHRS and CDR2 is YFSETQ. CDR3 length: 17 residues. Trimming took off 2 bases at V and 5 bases at J, with 19 bases between the two ends. The CDR3 region is CASSFSPLGVSTGELFF. The CDR3 DNA sequence: TGCGCCAGCAGCTTCTCCCCCCTGGGCGTATCAACCGGGGAGCTGTTTTTT.

This rearrangement joins TRBV6-1 to TRBJ1-5; D call uncertain. CDR3 length: 15 amino acids. V was cut by 6 bases and J by 1 base, with 13 bases left in between. Germline V CDR1 and CDR2: MNHNS, SASEGT. This CDR3 is CASSLGRTSNQPQHF. CDR3 DNA: TGTGCCAGCAGCCTTGGGCGGACGAGCAATCAGCCCCAGCATTTT.

The CDR3 coding sequence is TGTGCCAGCAGCTTAGCAGATACGCAGTATTTT. This sequence encodes CASSLADTQYF. This rearrangement joins TRBV11-2 to TRBJ2-3; D not certain. In germline, CDR1 is SGHAT, CDR2 FQNNGV. The length of the CDR3 is 11 residues. Trimming left V 1 base short and J 4 bases short, with 0 bases between.

This clone showed up just a few times. This chain joins TRBV2 and TRBJ1-5, with unresolved D. The CDR3 is 14 residues long. Germline V gives CDR1 SNHLY, CDR2 FYNNEI. V was shortened by 1 base and J by 1 base, with 5 bases between the two germline ends. Written as DNA, the CDR3 is TGTGCCAGCAGTGAAGAAGTCAGCAATCAGCCCCAGCATTTT. It translates to CASSEEVSNQPQHF.

This chain links TRBV28 with TRBJ2-2; 9 bases line up with TRBD2. The CDR3 has 17 amino acids. The V gene end was trimmed by 5 bases and the J gene end by 4 bases; junction bases not matched to a gene: 11. Germline V gene data show CDR1 as MDHEN and CDR2 as SYDVKM. CDR3 residues: CASSLLLGLAATGELFF. CDR3 sequence (DNA): TGTGCCAGCAGTCTACTACTGGGACTAGCAGCCACCGGGGAGCTGTTTTTT.

This sequence joins TRBV11-3 and TRBJ2-2; TRBD2 matches 10 bases. After removal of 5 bases from V and 6 bases from J, the junction contained 9 bases not matched to a gene. The CDR3 is made up of 16 amino acids. CDR1 is SGHNT, CDR2 YENEEA, per germline. The CDR3 here is CASSPGTSVYSGELFF. The CDR3 coding sequence is TGTGCCAGCAGCCCTGGGACTAGCGTGTATTCCGGGGAGCTGTTTTTT.

The chain uses TRBV28 and TRBJ1-1; D is possibly TRBD1 (6 bases). CDR1 and CDR2 (germline): MDHEN, SYDVKM. Trimming cost V 3 bases and J 7 bases, with 15 bases left between them. The CDR3 loop spans 14 amino acids. In nucleotides, the CDR3 is TGTGCCAGCAGTTTGGTCCGAAGGGGGGATGAAGCTTTCTTT. Protein product: CASSLVRRGDEAFF.

The V gene is TRBV5-3, the J gene TRBJ1-1, with a weak D call TRBD1 (6 bases). TRBV5-3 is identified as an open reading frame with a role that is uncertain. Between the trimmed V and J ends, which lost 4 bases and 0 bases, there was a span of 13 bases. This CDR3 has 15 residues. CDR3 nucleotide sequence: TGTGCCAGAAGCCCCCCACAGGGTATGAACACTGAAGCTTTCTTT. It codes for CARSPPQGMNTEAFF.

This clone was recorded only once. The chain carries TRBV5-1 and TRBJ2-5, with 9 positions matching TRBD2. J was trimmed by 5 bases and V by 0 bases; bases with no gene match: 11. The germline CDR1 and CDR2 sequences are SGHRS and YFSETQ. The CDR3 has 17 residues. The DNA for the CDR3 is TGCGCCAGCAGCTTGGCACCCGGGGCTAGCGGGATGGAGACCCAGTACTTC. Its translation is CASSLAPGASGMETQYF.

This clone was observed once. The chain recombines TRBV5-6 with TRBJ2-1; D is ambiguous. This CDR3 comprises 15 residues. Germline V lookup: CDR1 SGHDT, CDR2 YYEEEE. Trimming took 5 bases from V and 0 from J, leaving 12 bases between them. CDR3 nucleotides: TGTGCCAGCAGGCCTACTTTTGACTCCTACAATGAGCAGTTCTTC. Its protein product is CASRPTFDSYNEQFF.